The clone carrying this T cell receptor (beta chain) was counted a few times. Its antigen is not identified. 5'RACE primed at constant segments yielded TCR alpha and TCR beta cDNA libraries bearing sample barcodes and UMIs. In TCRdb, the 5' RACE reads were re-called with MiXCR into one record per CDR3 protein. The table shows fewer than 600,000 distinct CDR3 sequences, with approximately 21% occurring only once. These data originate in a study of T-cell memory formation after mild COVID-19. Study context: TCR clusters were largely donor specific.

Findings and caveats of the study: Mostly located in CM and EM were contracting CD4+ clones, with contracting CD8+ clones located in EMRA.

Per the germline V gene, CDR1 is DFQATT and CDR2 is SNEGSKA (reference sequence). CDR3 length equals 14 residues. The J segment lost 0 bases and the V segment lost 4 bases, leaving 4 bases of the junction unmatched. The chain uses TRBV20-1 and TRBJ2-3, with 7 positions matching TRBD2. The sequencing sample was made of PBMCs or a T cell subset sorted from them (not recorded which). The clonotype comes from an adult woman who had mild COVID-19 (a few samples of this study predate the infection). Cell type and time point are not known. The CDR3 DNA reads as TGCAGTGCTAAGGCGGGAGTGAGCACAGATACGCAGTATTTT. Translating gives CSAKAGVSTDTQYF.